This T cell receptor (beta chain) was obtained from a study of shared clonotypes between healthy human individuals. Study-level points and caveats: Estimated richness was generally greater in naive than memory subsets. Sampling used blood alone; tissue repertoires probably differ. It was expected that sequencing depth would affect clonotype sharing among donors.

Measured with immunoSEQ multiplex PCR; TCRdb has only the in-frame clones, and not every one. Here the sample spans under 600,000 clones, roughly 98% being singletons. Germline-derived CDR1 and CDR2 are SGHTS and YDEGEE. The length of the CDR3 is 15 residues. Concerning this clone: The antigen is undetermined. One end of the junction is discordant with germline, which a read error may explain.

The naive CD8 population came from CD45RO-negative cells selected for CCR7, without terminally differentiated effector memory CD45RA+ cells. The material sequenced was naive CD8+ T cells sorted from blood. This TCR came from a man younger than 45 in good health. The J gene is TRBJ1-4, the V gene TRBV5-8; TRBD1 matches at 7 bases. The CDR3 spells CASSIGQATNEKLFF. CDR3 DNA sequence: TGTGCCAGCAGCATCGGACAGGCAACAAATGAAAAACTGTTTTTT.